This entry is about one T cell receptor beta chain. The antigen is undetermined. The data originate from a study of blood T cells in healthy people across ages. Regarding the study as a whole: Older age coincided with a roughly linear decline in TCR beta diversity per million T cells. Underestimates were what the diversity estimates from one million T cells were considered to be. Strong correlation linked observed beta diversity and percent naive T cells.

The CDR3 covers 14 residues. CDR1 and CDR2 (germline): SGHRS, YFSETQ. V lost 10 bases, J lost 8 bases, and 16 bases stayed unmatched. A J-beta primer mix and a sample-barcoded 5' primer were used in a second PCR of roughly 6 to 11 cycles. Any given sample supplied a minimum of 3 million CDR3-containing paired-end reads. TCRdb analysed the 5' RACE reads with MiXCR anew, one entry per CDR3 protein. The table has 550,000 to 700,000 distinct CDR3 sequences, 25% to 30% seen once. This TCR came from a woman aged 65 to 85 in good health. Material: blood. The gene calls are TRBV5-1 and TRBJ1-2, with 8 positions matching TRBD1. CDR3 amino acids: CAGTWTGTKDGYTF. CDR3 nucleotide sequence: TGCGCCGGCACCTGGACAGGGACAAAGGACGGCTACACCTTC.